This TCR beta chain originates from a study of cytomegalovirus exposure and HLA in healthy donors. The germline V gene encodes CDR1 GTSNPN and CDR2 SVGIG (reference sequence). The germline V and J ends were trimmed by 2 bases and 3 bases, with 5 bases remaining between them. CDR3 length: 12 residues. Amplification used 60 Vbeta primers and 13 Jbeta primers. Some clones are missing from TCRdb's copy, which holds only in-frame ones; the method was immunoSEQ multiplex PCR. This sample has a few hundred thousand clones, with approximately 68% found just once. The chain carries TRBV30 and TRBJ1-3; D remains unclear. This clonotype was sampled from a woman aged 30 to 39 in good health and CMV-seronegative. Sequencing was carried out using PBMCs. CDR3 region: CAWSPLGNTIYF. CDR3 bases: TGTGCCTGGAGTCCCCTTGGAAACACCATATATTTT.